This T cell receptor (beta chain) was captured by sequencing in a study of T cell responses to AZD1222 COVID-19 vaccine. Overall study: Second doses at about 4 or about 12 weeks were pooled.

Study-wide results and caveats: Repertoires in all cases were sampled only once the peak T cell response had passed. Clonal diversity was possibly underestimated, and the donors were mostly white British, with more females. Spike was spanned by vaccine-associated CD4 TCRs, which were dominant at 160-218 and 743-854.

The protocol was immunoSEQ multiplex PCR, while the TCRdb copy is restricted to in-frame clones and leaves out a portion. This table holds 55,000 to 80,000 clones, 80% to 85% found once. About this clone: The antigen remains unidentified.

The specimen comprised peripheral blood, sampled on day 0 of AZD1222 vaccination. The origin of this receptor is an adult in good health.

The CDR3 loop is CASSREDRSGEQYF. The DNA of the CDR3 is TGTGCCAGCAGCCGAGAAGACCGTTCGGGGGAGCAGTACTTC. This sequence joins TRBV2 and TRBJ2-7; D might be TRBD2 (5 bases). V dropped 6 bases and J dropped 7 bases, with 19 bases sitting between them. CDR1 and CDR2 from the germline V gene are SNHLY and FYNNEI. There are 14 residues in the CDR3.